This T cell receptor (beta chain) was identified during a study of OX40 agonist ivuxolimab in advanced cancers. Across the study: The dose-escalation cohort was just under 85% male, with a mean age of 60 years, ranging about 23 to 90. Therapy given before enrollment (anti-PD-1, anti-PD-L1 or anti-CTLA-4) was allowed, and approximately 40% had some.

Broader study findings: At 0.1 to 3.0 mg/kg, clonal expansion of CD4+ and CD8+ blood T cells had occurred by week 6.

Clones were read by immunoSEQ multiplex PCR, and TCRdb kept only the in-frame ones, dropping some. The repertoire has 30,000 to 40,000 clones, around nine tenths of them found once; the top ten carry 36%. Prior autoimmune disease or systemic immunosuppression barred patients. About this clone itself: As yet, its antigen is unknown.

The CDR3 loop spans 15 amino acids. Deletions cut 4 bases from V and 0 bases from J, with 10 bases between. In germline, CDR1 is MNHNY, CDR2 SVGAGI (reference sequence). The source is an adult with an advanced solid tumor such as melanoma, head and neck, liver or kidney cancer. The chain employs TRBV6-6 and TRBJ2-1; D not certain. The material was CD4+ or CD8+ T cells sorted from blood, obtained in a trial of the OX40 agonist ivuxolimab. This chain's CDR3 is CASSSRLGSYNEQFF. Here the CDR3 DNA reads TGTGCCAGCAGTTCCCGACTTGGCTCCTACAATGAGCAGTTCTTC.